Described below is a single T cell receptor (beta chain) sequence and its context. Only in-frame clones appear in the TCRdb table, and some are missing; sequencing was by immunoSEQ multiplex PCR. The sample consists of roughly 200,000 clones, more than 80% of them appearing once. This sample is part of a study of blood T cell repertoires in COVID-19. This TCR was sampled from a man aged 40-49 years who had recovered from COVID-19. Sequenced material: PBMCs or T cells enriched from blood (not recorded which).

CDR3 amino acids: CASSILSGGEQFF. As DNA, the CDR3 is TGTGCCAGTAGTATTTTGTCGGGTGGTGAGCAGTTCTTC. This chain links TRBV19 with TRBJ2-1; D gene unclear. The CDR3 has 13 amino acids. Germline-derived CDR1 and CDR2 are LNHDA and SQIVND (reference sequence). Trimming left V 3 bases short and J 9 bases short, with 12 bases between.